Below are 2 T cell receptor beta chains sequenced from a single sample in a study of T cells after yellow fever vaccination. MiXCR was run by TCRdb on the 5' RACE reads, yielding one entry per CDR3 protein. The sample gives some 220,000 distinct CDR3 sequences, about 3% of which show up once; around 3.2% is in the top ten. Material: CD4+ T cells sorted from PBMCs, obtained 10 days after the yellow fever booster vaccination. These receptor sequences come from a man between 18 and 35 years old who received the YFV17D yellow fever vaccine.

This clonotype came up a few times. The chain joins TRBV3-1 to TRBJ2-2, with 8 bases lining up with TRBD1. With 4 bases clipped from V and 7 bases from J, the junction kept 11 bases outside the gene matches. Per the germline V gene, CDR1 is LGHDT and CDR2 is YNNKEL (reference sequence). The CDR3 contains 16 residues. This CDR3 is CASSLGPDRAGGELFF. The CDR3 region has the DNA TGTGCCAGCAGCCTGGGGCCGGACAGGGCTGGCGGGGAGCTGTTTTTT.

The chain links TRBV7-2 to TRBJ2-1; no firm D call. The germline V and J ends were trimmed by 2 bases and 3 bases, with 17 bases remaining between them. The CDR3 extends over 17 amino acids. Germline-derived CDR1 and CDR2 are SGHTA and FQGNSA. The CDR3 sequence is CASSLIRYEGYYNEQFF. CDR3 nucleotides: TGTGCCAGCAGCTTAATTAGGTATGAAGGTTACTACAATGAGCAGTTCTTC. The variable domain in full, completed from reference TRBV7-2 and TRBJ2-1, reads GAGVSQSPSNKVTEKGKDVELRCDPISGHTALYWYRQSLGQGLEFLIYFQGNSAPDKSGLPSDRFSAERTGGSVSTLTIQRTQQEDSAVYLCASSLIRYEGYYNEQFFGPGTRLTVL.